The table lists the clone carrying this T cell receptor (beta chain) with a count of one. This specimen belongs to a study of shared clonotypes between healthy human individuals. Ten immunoSEQ deep assay plates were used to sequence the DNA of unsorted PBMCs. Sequenced by immunoSEQ multiplex PCR; TCRdb stores in-frame clones only, minus some. This sample has about half a million clones, with approximately 77% found just once. The V end lost 7 bases, the J end lost 0 bases, and 15 bases lay between the germline ends. The germline gives CDR1 SNHLY, CDR2 FYNNEI. The CDR3 contains 15 residues. The J gene is TRBJ1-2, the V gene TRBV2; D remains unclear. The TCR was taken from a woman aged 40-49 years in good health. Some clones in this sample may be carry-over from other donors' samples. Sequenced input: PBMCs. This CDR3 is CASKGRERPNYGYTF. The DNA for the CDR3 is TGTGCCAGCAAAGGCAGAGAAAGACCTAACTATGGCTACACCTTC.